This TCR beta chain is drawn from a study of sequential checkpoint blockade in melanoma. This clone is labeled large. Treatment here: randomized to nivolumab then ipilimumab (arm A) or the reverse (arm B). Sequencing used immunoSEQ multiplex PCR; TCRdb keeps in-frame clones, though not all of them. The data show about 6,000 clones, 20% to 25% seen once. This specimen consisted of tumor tissue (inferred from file names), obtained from a patient given nivolumab and ipilimumab in sequence. The source is a human donor with melanoma.

CDR3 protein: CASSLLPNEQFF. The CDR3 DNA reads TGTGCCAGCAGTTTGCTCCCAAATGAGCAGTTCTTC. This sequence joins TRBV28 and TRBJ2-1; no clear D. Germline V gives CDR1 MDHEN, CDR2 SYDVKM. Deletions cut 3 bases from V and 7 bases from J, with 7 bases between. This CDR3 has 12 amino acids.